One and the same sample provided the 17 T cell receptor beta chains below, sequenced in a study of blood T cell repertoires in COVID-19. Assay used: immunoSEQ multiplex PCR; TCRdb lists only in-frame clones, some missing. This table has 200,000 to 250,000 clones, around 90% appearing once. Sequencing was performed on peripheral blood. All receptors derive from a man between 60 and 75 years old with acute or convalescent COVID-19.

This clone was counted only a few times. This sequence joins TRBV30 and TRBJ1-1; D unresolved. Germline V gene data show CDR1 as GTSNPN and CDR2 as SVGIG (reference sequence). The CDR3 consists of 10 residues. The germline V and J ends were trimmed by 8 bases and 6 bases, with 10 bases remaining between them. CDR3 sequence reads: CARQNAEAFF. Here the CDR3 DNA reads TGTGCCAGACAAAATGCTGAAGCTTTCTTT. Based on the CDR3 plus reference TRBV30 and TRBJ1-1, the full variable domain is SQTIHQWPATLVQPVGSPLSLECTVEGTSNPNLYWYRQAAGRGLQLLFYSVGIGQISSEVPQNLSASRPQDRQFILSSKKLLLSDSGFYLCARQNAEAFFGQGTRLTVV.

This chain connects TRBV30 to TRBJ2-4, with 10 bases matching TRBD2. There are 14 residues in the CDR3. Germline CDR1 and CDR2: GTSNPN and SVGIG (reference sequence). V trimming: 4 bases; J trimming: 8 bases; junction bases outside the gene matches: 8. The chain's CDR3 is CAWTRSGGADIQYF. The DNA for the CDR3 is TGTGCCTGGACCCGAAGCGGGGGGGCGGACATTCAGTACTTC.

The CDR3 loop reads CATGTGTNYGYTF. CDR3 nucleotides: TGCGCCACAGGGACAGGAACTAACTATGGCTACACCTTC. The rearrangement uses TRBV5-1 and TRBJ1-2; 8 bases are a match to TRBD1. The CDR3 covers 13 residues. V was clipped by 9 bases and J by 0 bases; unmatched bases: 4. The V gene's germline CDR1 is SGHRS and CDR2 YFSETQ.

V and J are TRBV5-1 and TRBJ1-1; 7 bases are shared with TRBD1. The CDR3 is made up of 14 amino acids. Germline V gives CDR1 SGHRS, CDR2 YFSETQ. The V and J ends lost 4 bases and 4 bases, in that order; junction bases with no gene match: 7. Here the CDR3 reads CASSHQGDATEAFF. The CDR3 DNA reads as TGCGCCAGCAGCCATCAGGGGGACGCCACTGAAGCTTTCTTT.

The CDR3 DNA reads TGTGCCAGCTCACCGGACAGGGGAGGTTCACCCCTCCACTTT. This codes for CASSPDRGGSPLHF. This chain uses TRBV18 with TRBJ1-6; 9 bases line up with TRBD1. The junction had 3 bases not matched to a gene; V was cut back by 3 bases and J by 9 bases. Germline V gives CDR1 KGHSH, CDR2 LQKENI. The CDR3 is 14 amino acids.

This clone was picked up a small number of times. The V and J genes are TRBV6-5 and TRBJ2-2; 9 nucleotides match TRBD1. Trimming removed 4 bases from V and 7 bases from J; junction bases left unmatched: 4. The CDR3 consists of 14 residues. Germline V gene lookup returns CDR1 MNHEY and CDR2 SVGAGI. The CDR3 protein is CASSWDREGGELFF. The CDR3 DNA sequence: TGTGCCAGCAGTTGGGACAGGGAGGGCGGGGAGCTGTTTTTT.

This chain links TRBV9 with TRBJ2-2; TRBD2 is a possible D gene (7 bases). V lost 0 bases and J lost 7, with 10 bases in between. This CDR3 is 14 amino acids long. The germline gives CDR1 SGDLS, CDR2 YYNGEE. The CDR3 reads CASSVAGGDGELFF. The CDR3 nucleotides read TGTGCCAGCAGCGTAGCGGGGGGCGACGGGGAGCTGTTTTTT. The variable domain in full, with the rest retrieved from reference TRBV9 and TRBJ2-2, is DSGVTQTPKHLITATGQRVTLRCSPRSGDLSVYWYQQSLDQGLQFLIQYYNGEERAKGNILERFSAQQFPDLHSELNLSSLELGDSALYFCASSVAGGDGELFFGEGSRLTVL.

V is TRBV21-1 and J is TRBJ2-2; the D segment call TRBD1 is taken from the table without a DNA check. TRBV21-1 is reported as a pseudogene. The length of the CDR3 is 19 residues. The CDR3 DNA reads TGTGCCAACAGCAAAAGGCATCGCCCGGGACATGGTGTGACCGGGGAGCTGTTTTTT. Residues: CANSKRHRPGHGVTGELFF.

This chain uses TRBV7-9 with TRBJ2-7, with 9 bases aligning to TRBD1. CDR3 length: 15 residues. Germline CDR1 and CDR2: SEHNR and FQNEAQ (reference sequence). V trimming: 4 bases; J trimming: 3 bases; junction bases outside the gene matches: 7. CDR3 sequence reads: CASSSPDRGLYEQYF. In nucleotides, the CDR3 is TGTGCCAGCAGCTCTCCGGACAGGGGCCTCTACGAGCAGTACTTC. The full variable domain, its missing parts supplied by reference TRBV7-9 and TRBJ2-7, is DTGVSQNPRHKITKRGQNVTFRCDPISEHNRLYWYRQTLGQGPEFLTYFQNEAQLEKSRLLSDRFSAERPKGSFSTLEIQRTEQGDSAMYLCASSSPDRGLYEQYFGPGTRLTVT.

V usage is TRBV6-6 and J usage is TRBJ1-5; 9 bases are shared with TRBD1. J lost 6 bases, V lost 2 bases, and 8 bases had no gene match. Looked up from germline, CDR1 is MNHNY and CDR2 is SVGAGI (reference sequence). The CDR3 is 16 amino acids. The CDR3 reads CASSYADRGGSQPQHF. The CDR3 DNA sequence: TGTGCCAGCAGTTACGCCGACAGGGGGGGCAGTCAGCCCCAGCATTTT.

V and J are TRBV19 and TRBJ2-7; D ambiguous. The length of the CDR3 is 12 residues. V gave up 10 bases and J gave up 0 bases, with 10 bases separating them. Germline CDR1 is LNHDA and CDR2 is SQIVND (reference sequence). In nucleotides, the CDR3 is TGTGCCACCACCGCCAGCTCCTACGAGCAGTACTTC. This gives the protein CATTASSYEQYF.

This chain links TRBV18 with TRBJ1-2; 8 bases map to TRBD1. CDR3 length: 16 residues. With V trimmed by 3 bases and J by 4 bases, 10 bases remained unmatched. The germline V gene encodes CDR1 KGHSH and CDR2 LQKENI. The DNA for the CDR3 is TGTGCCAGCTCACCGCCAATGGACAGGGCGTCCTATGGCTACACCTTC. Translating it yields CASSPPMDRASYGYTF. Combining the CDR3 with reference TRBV18 and TRBJ1-2 gives the whole variable domain NAGVMQNPRHLVRRRGQEARLRCSPMKGHSHVYWYRQLPEEGLKFMVYLQKENIIDESGMPKERFSAEFPKEGPSILRIQQVVRGDSAAYFCASSPPMDRASYGYTFGSGTRLTVV.

V gene TRBV7-9 combines with J gene TRBJ1-2; TRBD1 is a possible D gene (5 bases). Germline assignment: CDR1 SEHNR and CDR2 FQNEAQ (reference sequence). The CDR3 length is 14 residues. Trimming removed 7 bases from V and 4 bases from J, with 16 bases in between. The CDR3 sequence: CASTSGGFSYGYTF. The CDR3 coding sequence is TGTGCCAGCACCTCGGGGGGGTTTAGCTATGGCTACACCTTC.

The CDR3 region has the DNA TGTGCCAGCAGCTCCATATCCCAGGGGGCCTTAGACTATGGCTACACCTTC. Its translation is CASSSISQGALDYGYTF. The V and J genes are TRBV5-5 and TRBJ1-2; 8 nucleotides align to TRBD1. CDR1 and CDR2 (germline): SGHKS, YYEKEE (reference sequence). J gave up 3 bases and V 3 bases, and 13 bases lay outside the gene matches. The CDR3 sequence is 17 residues long.

The chain uses TRBV20-1 and TRBJ2-2; TRBD1 matches at 8 bases. After removal of 3 bases from V and 4 bases from J, the junction contained 7 bases not matched to a gene. This CDR3 is 15 amino acids long. CDR1 and CDR2 from the germline V gene are DFQATT and SNEGSKA (reference sequence). CDR3: CSASPQGAATGELFF. The CDR3 DNA reads as TGCAGTGCTAGTCCCCAGGGGGCGGCCACCGGGGAGCTGTTTTTT.

As DNA, the CDR3 is TGTGCCAGCAGCTCTGACAGATACACAGATACGCAGTATTTT. It specifies CASSSDRYTDTQYF. The rearrangement links TRBV7-3 to TRBJ2-3; tentatively, D is TRBD1 (5 bases). CDR3 length: 14 amino acids. Trimming stripped 4 bases from V and 2 bases from J, with 10 bases between. The V gene's germline CDR1 is SGHTA and CDR2 FQGTGA.

Only a few counts were recorded for this clone. This chain joins TRBV4-2 and TRBJ2-7; 7 bases map to TRBD1. This CDR3 contains 15 residues. The V segment lost 5 bases and the J segment 0 bases; nucleotides outside the gene matches: 7. Germline CDR1 and CDR2: LGHNA and YNFKEQ. This CDR3 is CASSIRTGYSYEQYF. DNA for the CDR3: TGTGCCAGCAGCATCCGGACAGGCTACTCCTACGAGCAGTACTTC.